This is a list of T cell receptor beta chains from one sample in a study of human thymus T cells. Generated by immunoSEQ multiplex PCR, the TCRdb table keeps only in-frame clones and is missing some. This sample has 46,000 or so clones, with 85% to 95% found just once. The sample comprised blood. The receptors originated from a girl under three years old with a congenital heart defect but otherwise immunologically healthy. The CDR3 runs from the conserved cysteine through the conserved F or W. Fields, in order: D gene, V gene, J gene, CDR3 length, clone size, CDR3 DNA, CDR3 protein. A D gene is named only where the DNA matches it firmly. Clone size is shown for a subset of rows, as once, few, many or a class of expanded clone.

-	TRBV2	TRBJ2-1	18	-	TGTGCCAGCAACCTCGCGCCTTGGGGGACTGGATCCCAACTCCAGCAGTTCTTC	CASNLAPWGTGSQLQQFF
TRBD1	TRBV27	TRBJ2-3	17	-	TGTGCCAGCAGCCCAATCCCCCGGACAGGCCACACAGATACGCAGTATTTT	CASSPIPRTGHTDTQYF
TRBD1	TRBV7-9	TRBJ2-2	15	-	TGTGCCAGCAGCCCGCCCAGACAGGGGACCGGGGAGCTGTTTTTT	CASSPPRQGTGELFF
-	TRBV11-2	TRBJ2-2	13	-	TGTGCCAGCACTAGCGTAAACACCGGGGAGCTGTTTTTT	CASTSVNTGELFF
-	TRBV27	TRBJ2-3	16	once	TGTGCCAGCAGTCCCCTATGGCGGGCCGGCACAGATACGCAGTATTTT	CASSPLWRAGTDTQYF
-	TRBV7-8	TRBJ2-7	15	-	TGTGCCAGCAGCTTAAACTGGGGAGACAACTACGAGCAGTACTTC	CASSLNWGDNYEQYF
-	TRBV29-1	TRBJ2-7	13	-	TGCAGCGTTGAAAAAGGGAACCCCTACGAGCAGTACTTC	CSVEKGNPYEQYF
-	TRBV28	TRBJ2-5	14	-	TGTGCCAGCAGTTTATTCAGGGTGGGGGAGACCCAGTACTTC	CASSLFRVGETQYF
-	TRBV15	TRBJ2-1	14	-	TGTGCCACCAGCAATAGTAGGGACTACAATGAGCAGTTCTTC	CATSNSRDYNEQFF
-	TRBV5-1	TRBJ2-7	14	-	TGCGCCAGCAGCCGGATTCAGGGGCGAGGCGAGCAGTACTTC	CASSRIQGRGEQYF
TRBD1	TRBV4-1	TRBJ1-4	15	-	TGCGCCAGCAGCCCCCGGACAGGGGTTAATGAAAAACTGTTTTTT	CASSPRTGVNEKLFF
-	TRBV5-6	TRBJ2-7	17	-	TGTGCCAGCAGCTTGACTAGCTTTCTAATACCGTCCTACGAGCAGTACTTC	CASSLTSFLIPSYEQYF
TRBD2	TRBV7-6	TRBJ2-1	16	-	TGTGCCAGCAGCGAAAAGCTAGCGGGACAATACAATGAGCAGTTCTTC	CASSEKLAGQYNEQFF
TRBD2	TRBV27	TRBJ2-5	17	-	TGTGCCAGCAGTTTATTTGGAGTAGCGGGTCCCGAAGAGACCCAGTACTTC	CASSLFGVAGPEETQYF
TRBD2	TRBV7-2	TRBJ2-1	16	-	TGTGCCAGCAGCTCGGAACTAGCGGGAGTTGTAAATGAGCAGTTCTTC	CASSSELAGVVNEQFF
TRBD1	TRBV29-1	TRBJ1-2	13	-	TGCAGCGTCCCCGAGGGGGCTGGCGGCGGCTACACCTTC	CSVPEGAGGGYTF
-	TRBV5-4	TRBJ2-7	13	-	TGTGCCAGCAGCTTGGTGGACAGTCAAAGGGAGTACTTC	CASSLVDSQREYF
-	TRBV5-1	TRBJ1-3	16	-	TGCGCCAGCAGCCTGGACATTCACGGCTCTGGAAACACCATATATTTT	CASSLDIHGSGNTIYF
TRBD2	TRBV4-1	TRBJ2-7	15	-	TGCGCCAGCAGCCAATCTAGCGGGCCCTTAGTAGAGCAGTACTTC	CASSQSSGPLVEQYF
TRBD1	TRBV6-1	TRBJ1-2	15	-	TGTGCCAGCAGAATTGGACAGGGGGCCAACTATGGCTACACCTTC	CASRIGQGANYGYTF
-	TRBV5-1	TRBJ2-5	15	-	TGCGCCAGCAGCTCTACGACTCTAGCGCTAGAGACCCAGTACTTC	CASSSTTLALETQYF
-	TRBV11-3	TRBJ2-2	15	-	TGTGCCAGCAGCAGGGAACCCGAGGACACCGGGGAGCTGTTTTTT	CASSREPEDTGELFF
TRBD1	TRBV16	TRBJ1-2	14	-	TGTGCCAGCAGCCAACTGGACAGGGCCTATGGCTACACCTTC	CASSQLDRAYGYTF
-	TRBV2	TRBJ2-1	13	-	TGTGCCAGCAATCTCAGGTCCTACAATGAGCAGTTCTTC	CASNLRSYNEQFF
TRBD1	TRBV6-4	TRBJ1-2	15	-	TGTGCCAGCAGTGAAACAGGGGGCGCCCCGGGGGGCTACACCTTC	CASSETGGAPGGYTF
TRBD1	TRBV5-1	TRBJ2-7	15	-	TGCGCCAGCAGCGCATGGACAGGGCCACTCTACGAGCAGTACTTC	CASSAWTGPLYEQYF
TRBD1	TRBV6-6	TRBJ1-2	15	-	TGTGCCAGCAGTTCCAGAGACAGGGGAAAGGATGGCTACACCTTC	CASSSRDRGKDGYTF
TRBD1	TRBV30	TRBJ1-2	17	-	TGTGCCTGGAGTCCACCGGGACAGGGTCTGGGGGCATATGGCTACACCTTC	CAWSPPGQGLGAYGYTF
TRBD2	TRBV4-2	TRBJ2-7	16	once	TGTGCCAGCAGCCAACAGGCGGGAGAGGGGTCCTACGAGCAGTACTTC	CASSQQAGEGSYEQYF
TRBD2	TRBV19	TRBJ2-1	18	-	TGTGCCAGTAGTATCCCGACTAGCGGGAGGGCCTCCTACAATGAGCAGTTCTTC	CASSIPTSGRASYNEQFF
TRBD2	TRBV7-2	TRBJ2-1	15	-	TGTGCCAGCAGCTTAGTTGGGAGGGCCTACAATGAGCAGTTCTTC	CASSLVGRAYNEQFF
-	TRBV6-5	TRBJ2-1	11	-	TGTGCCAGCAGTTACTCGGGTGAGCAGTTCTTC	CASSYSGEQFF
-	TRBV2	TRBJ2-7	14	-	TGTGCCAGCAGTGAAAGGGGCATCTCCTACGAGCAGTACTTC	CASSERGISYEQYF
-	TRBV7-9	TRBJ2-1	9	once	TGTGCCAGCGGGTCGGAGCAGTTCTTC	CASGSEQFF
-	TRBV20-1	TRBJ2-1	11	-	TGCAGTGCCCAGATCGGGGGTGAGCAGTTCTTC	CSAQIGGEQFF
-	TRBV7-9	TRBJ2-5	15	-	TGTGCCAGCAGCACCCGGGCCCTGTACCAAGAGACCCAGTACTTC	CASSTRALYQETQYF
-	TRBV9	TRBJ2-7	13	-	TGTGCCAGCAGCCTGGGGACGGAATACGAGCAGTACTTC	CASSLGTEYEQYF
-	TRBV5-1	TRBJ1-5	14	-	TGCGCCAGCCCGGTGGAATCTTGGGATCAGCCCCAGCATTTT	CASPVESWDQPQHF
TRBD1	TRBV11-2	TRBJ1-2	15	-	TGTGCCAGCAGCTTAGGACAGGGGCCCGCCTATGGCTACACCTTC	CASSLGQGPAYGYTF
-	TRBV5-6	TRBJ2-7	15	-	TGTGCCAGCAGCTTGGACGAACATTGGGTATACGAGCAGTACTTC	CASSLDEHWVYEQYF